Shown below are 2 T cell receptor beta chains from a single sample sequenced in a study of shared clonotypes between healthy human individuals. Clones were read by immunoSEQ multiplex PCR, and TCRdb kept only the in-frame ones, dropping some. The sample holds some 740,000 clones, roughly 92% seen once. Naive CD8 cells lacked CD45RO and underwent positive selection for CCR7, leaving out terminally differentiated effector memory CD45RA+ cells. Source material: naive CD8+ T cells sorted from blood. The source of these receptors is a young man in good health.

The V call is TRBV4-1, the J call TRBJ2-7, with 7 nucleotides matching TRBD2. Looked up from germline, CDR1 is MGHRA and CDR2 is YSYEKL. The V gene end was trimmed by 1 base and the J gene end by 2 bases; junction bases not matched to a gene: 11. CDR3 length: 17 residues. CDR3 residues: CASSQGPIGTKTYEQYF. CDR3 sequence (DNA): TGCGCCAGCAGCCAAGGCCCCATCGGGACTAAGACCTACGAGCAGTACTTC.

The rearrangement joins TRBV11-2 to TRBJ2-1; D is possibly TRBD1 or TRBD2 (6 bases each). The CDR3 spans 16 residues. The germline V gene encodes CDR1 SGHAT and CDR2 FQNNGV. Trimming cost V 1 base and J 0 bases, with 10 bases left between them. CDR3 in amino acids: CASSLGRGSSYNEQFF. The DNA for the CDR3 is TGTGCCAGCAGCTTAGGGAGGGGGTCCTCCTACAATGAGCAGTTCTTC.